One and the same sample provided the 25 T cell receptor beta chains below, sequenced in a study of T cells expressing NK-cell markers. TCRdb reprocessed the 5' RACE reads; each CDR3 protein has one entry and no DNA is given. Its table records 550,000 to 600,000 distinct CDR3 sequences. The sample taken for sequencing was blood T cells: a sorted CD56 or NKG2C T cell subset, CD4+ or CD8+ T cells, or bulk PBMC T cells (not recorded which). The source of these receptors is a man younger than 30 in good health.

This sequence joins TRBV6-1 and TRBJ1-1; the D gene TCRdb calls, TRBD1, cannot be checked with no DNA. CDR3 size: 15 residues. Germline V gene sequence: CDR1 MNHNS, CDR2 SASEGT. The CDR3 sequence: CASSDPRGVRTEAFF.

This chain links TRBV5-6 with TRBJ2-1; TCRdb calls TRBD2, which cannot be checked without DNA. Germline V gives CDR1 SGHDT, CDR2 YYEEEE. The CDR3 covers 14 residues. CDR3: CASTPSGRYNEQFF.

J is TRBJ2-1 and V is TRBV11-1; TCRdb picks TRBD2, but there is no DNA to check that call. Germline V gene data show CDR1 as SGHAT and CDR2 as FQDESV (reference sequence). This CDR3 is 15 amino acids long. The CDR3 is CASSSREGQNNEQFF.

The CDR3 sequence: CASSLERGGARFF. The chain links TRBV7-2 to TRBJ1-4; TCRdb selects TRBD1, and the lack of DNA leaves this call unchecked. This CDR3 is 13 amino acids long. Germline V gene lookup returns CDR1 SGHTA and CDR2 FQGNSA.

The chain is built from TRBV15 and TRBJ2-7; without DNA, the TCRdb call of TRBD1 cannot be checked. This CDR3 contains 16 residues. The germline CDR1 and CDR2 sequences are LNHNV and YYDKDF (reference sequence). This CDR3 is CATSRATGTGHYEQYF.

The chain links TRBV5-5 to TRBJ2-1; TCRdb's D gene call, TRBD2, goes unchecked for lack of DNA. The CDR3 is 14 amino acids. CDR1 SGHKS and CDR2 YYEKEE come from the germline V gene (reference sequence). The CDR3 spells CASSLASAGDEQFF.

CDR3: CAIAGTVQETQYF. The chain recombines TRBV10-3 with TRBJ2-5; TCRdb calls TRBD2, which cannot be checked without DNA. The germline V gene has CDR1 ENHRY and CDR2 SYGVKD. CDR3 length equals 13 residues.

This rearrangement joins TRBV5-1 to TRBJ2-1; checking the TCRdb D call of TRBD1 is not possible without DNA. This CDR3 comprises 15 residues. Germline CDR1 reads SGHRS; CDR2 reads YFSETQ. CDR3 residues: CASSLYPGQGSEQFF.

The rearrangement links TRBV25-1 to TRBJ1-3; absent DNA, TCRdb's TRBD1 call cannot be checked. Germline CDR1 and CDR2: MGHDK and SYGVNS. This CDR3 contains 16 residues. The CDR3 reads CASSPLGTALGNTIYF. The full variable domain, its missing parts supplied by reference TRBV25-1 and TRBJ1-3, is EADIYQTPRYLVIGTGKKITLECSQTMGHDKMYWYQQDPGMELHLIHYSYGVNSTEKGDLSSESTVSRIRTEHFPLTLESARPSHTSQYLCASSPLGTALGNTIYFGEGSWLTVV.

The gene calls are TRBV7-8 and TRBJ1-2; TCRdb names TRBD1, which stays unverified in the absence of DNA. Germline assignment: CDR1 SGHVS and CDR2 FQNEAQ. The CDR3 consists of 15 residues. The CDR3 region is CASSPTTGLNYGYTF.

The CDR3 region is CASRDDEKLFF. The chain has TRBV6-5 and TRBJ1-4. Germline V gene lookup returns CDR1 MNHEY and CDR2 SVGAGI. The CDR3 is made up of 11 amino acids.

This rearrangement joins TRBV27 to TRBJ2-3; TCRdb's D gene call, TRBD1, goes unchecked for lack of DNA. This CDR3 is built from 15 residues. From germline, CDR1 is MNHEY and CDR2 SMNVEV (reference sequence). CDR3 sequence: CASSPLQGRTDTQYF.

The chain employs TRBV12-5 and TRBJ1-1; TCRdb indicates TRBD1, and absent DNA this call remains unverified. CDR3 size: 18 residues. From germline, CDR1 is LGHNT and CDR2 FRNRAP. The CDR3 loop reads CASGSHPPPGQGHTEAFF.

This sequence joins TRBV5-1 and TRBJ2-5. The length of the CDR3 is 12 residues. Germline assignment: CDR1 SGHRS and CDR2 YFSETQ. The CDR3 loop reads CASSLDVETQYF.

The rearrangement links TRBV27 to TRBJ2-5; TCRdb's D call of TRBD2 is untestable without DNA. The germline V gene encodes CDR1 MNHEY and CDR2 SMNVEV (reference sequence). This CDR3 spans 15 amino acids. CDR3 in amino acids: CASSTRTSGSGTQYF.

The chain carries TRBV16 and TRBJ2-7. CDR3 size: 12 residues. CDR1 is KGHSY, CDR2 FQNENV, per germline. The chain's CDR3 is CASSQSFNEQYF.

The chain carries TRBV5-1 and TRBJ2-1; without DNA, the TCRdb call of TRBD2 cannot be checked. CDR3 length: 11 residues. The germline CDR1 and CDR2 sequences are SGHRS and YFSETQ. This chain's CDR3 is CASNGRGEQFF. Together with reference TRBV5-1 and TRBJ2-1, the CDR3 gives the full variable domain: KAGVTQTPRYLIKTRGQQVTLSCSPISGHRSVSWYQQTPGQGLQFLFEYFSETQRNKGNFPGRFSGRQFSNSRSEMNVSTLELGDSALYLCASNGRGEQFFGPGTRLTVL.

The chain carries TRBV12-3 or TRBV12-4 and TRBJ2-2; the D call of TRBD2 rests on TCRdb alone, since no DNA is present to check it. This CDR3 is built from 16 residues. The CDR3 loop reads CASSSPGGPLSGELFF.

The J gene is TRBJ2-3, the V gene TRBV12-3 or TRBV12-4; without DNA, the TCRdb call of TRBD2 cannot be checked. The CDR3 runs to 15 residues. This CDR3 is CASSEGLAYTDTQYF.

V gene TRBV5-6 combines with J gene TRBJ1-2; the D call from TCRdb, TRBD1, cannot be confirmed without DNA. The CDR3 consists of 13 residues. Germline V gene data show CDR1 as SGHDT and CDR2 as YYEEEE. Here the CDR3 reads CASSSRGAYGYTF.

The rearrangement links TRBV11-1 to TRBJ2-5. CDR3 size: 12 residues. Germline V gene sequence: CDR1 SGHAT, CDR2 FQDESV (reference sequence). CDR3: CASNSLGETQYF.

The CDR3 is CAWNGVRGQPQHF. The chain joins TRBV30 to TRBJ1-5. The CDR3 runs 13 residues. Germline V CDR1 and CDR2: GTSNPN, SVGIG (reference sequence). Together with reference TRBV30 and TRBJ1-5, the CDR3 gives the full variable domain: SQTIHQWPATLVQPVGSPLSLECTVEGTSNPNLYWYRQAAGRGLQLLFYSVGIGQISSEVPQNLSASRPQDRQFILSSKKLLLSDSGFYLCAWNGVRGQPQHFGDGTRLSIL.

The chain couples TRBV5-1 to TRBJ2-4; TCRdb selects TRBD1, and the lack of DNA leaves this call unchecked. CDR1 SGHRS and CDR2 YFSETQ come from the germline V gene. The CDR3 contains 13 residues. The chain's CDR3 is CASSYGQGNIQYF.

This sequence joins TRBV28 and TRBJ1-3. There are 15 residues in the CDR3. Germline CDR1 is MDHEN and CDR2 is SYDVKM. This CDR3 is CASMRDGFSGNTIYF.

The CDR3 loop is CASSRGLAGNTDTQYF. The rearrangement links TRBV14 to TRBJ2-3; the TCRdb call, TRBD2, lacks DNA for checking. The CDR3 spans 16 residues. Per germline, CDR1 SGHDN and CDR2 FVKESK.